This is a list of T cell receptor beta chains from one sample in a study of T cell changes during pregnancy in multiple sclerosis. The data were produced by immunoSEQ multiplex PCR, yet TCRdb's version contains in-frame clones alone and is incomplete. Of 69,000 or so clones detected, approximately 92% appear once; the ten largest clones hold approximately 2.2%. This specimen consisted of peripheral blood, obtained before pregnancy. These receptors came from a female donor with multiple sclerosis, enrolled in a pregnancy study. Each CDR3 is given with its conserved first and last residue. The order of the fields is D gene, J gene, clone size, V gene, CDR3 DNA, CDR3 protein. The D gene is left open where the match is weak. A clone size is listed for some rows: how often the clone was seen (once, few, many), or a class if it is expanded.

d_gene: NA; j_gene: TRBJ2-5; abundance: NA; v_gene: TRBV13; CDR3nt: TGTGCCAGCAGCCTCCGGGACATACAAGAGACCCAGTACTTC; CDR3aa: CASSLRDIQETQYF
d_gene: TRBD1; j_gene: TRBJ2-7; abundance: NA; v_gene: TRBV11-2; CDR3nt: TGTGCCAGCAGCTGGGACAGGGGAGAGCAGTACTTC; CDR3aa: CASSWDRGEQYF
d_gene: NA; j_gene: TRBJ2-5; abundance: NA; v_gene: TRBV7-2; CDR3nt: TGTGCCAGCAGCTTGCCAGGGATTGTGACCCAGTACTTC; CDR3aa: CASSLPGIVTQYF
d_gene: TRBD2; j_gene: TRBJ2-1; abundance: NA; v_gene: TRBV11-3; CDR3nt: TGTGCCAGCAGCTTAGTCCTAGCGGGGGGAATCAATGAGCAGTTCTTC; CDR3aa: CASSLVLAGGINEQFF
d_gene: TRBD1; j_gene: TRBJ1-5; abundance: NA; v_gene: TRBV6-5; CDR3nt: TGTGCCAGCAGTGCCGGGACAGGGATAAATCAGCCCCAGCATTTT; CDR3aa: CASSAGTGINQPQHF
d_gene: NA; j_gene: TRBJ2-3; abundance: NA; v_gene: TRBV11-2; CDR3nt: TGTGCCAGCAGCTCTAAAGATACGCAGTATTTT; CDR3aa: CASSSKDTQYF
d_gene: NA; j_gene: TRBJ2-1; abundance: NA; v_gene: TRBV5-1; CDR3nt: TGCGCCAGCAGCTTGGGAGGGTTTGATGAGCAGTTCTTC; CDR3aa: CASSLGGFDEQFF
d_gene: TRBD2; j_gene: TRBJ2-6; abundance: once; v_gene: TRBV9; CDR3nt: TGTGCCAGCAGCGCGGGACTAGCGGGAGAGTACTCTGGGGCCAACGTCCTGACTTTC; CDR3aa: CASSAGLAGEYSGANVLTF
d_gene: NA; j_gene: TRBJ1-5; abundance: NA; v_gene: TRBV6-1; CDR3nt: TGTGCCAGCAGTGGCCTCGGGGTCAATCAGCCCCAGCATTTT; CDR3aa: CASSGLGVNQPQHF
d_gene: NA; j_gene: TRBJ1-2; abundance: NA; v_gene: TRBV7-2; CDR3nt: TGTGCCAGCAGCTTAGCCAGGTCCTATGGCTACACCTTC; CDR3aa: CASSLARSYGYTF
d_gene: TRBD1; j_gene: TRBJ2-3; abundance: NA; v_gene: TRBV29-1; CDR3nt: TGCAGCGTTCGAGGGACAGACACAGATACGCAGTATTTT; CDR3aa: CSVRGTDTDTQYF
d_gene: TRBD1; j_gene: TRBJ1-2; abundance: few; v_gene: TRBV28; CDR3nt: TGTGCCAGCAACGGACAGGGCGGCTATGGCTACACCTTC; CDR3aa: CASNGQGGYGYTF
d_gene: TRBD2; j_gene: TRBJ2-3; abundance: NA; v_gene: TRBV9; CDR3nt: TGTGCCAGCAGCGCCGGACTAGCGGGAGTGGGTACGCAGTATTTT; CDR3aa: CASSAGLAGVGTQYF
d_gene: TRBD2; j_gene: TRBJ2-4; abundance: NA; v_gene: TRBV14; CDR3nt: TGTGCCAGCAGCCGCCGACTAGCGGCTACTCCCAAAAACATTCAGTACTTC; CDR3aa: CASSRRLAATPKNIQYF
d_gene: TRBD2; j_gene: TRBJ2-5; abundance: NA; v_gene: TRBV7-2; CDR3nt: TGTGCCAGCAGCCCCCTGACTAGCGGGAGGTTTGAGACCCAGTACTTC; CDR3aa: CASSPLTSGRFETQYF
d_gene: NA; j_gene: TRBJ2-7; abundance: NA; v_gene: TRBV28; CDR3nt: TGTGCCAGCAGTCCGACCTCCGGGACACCCTACGAGCAGTACTTC; CDR3aa: CASSPTSGTPYEQYF
d_gene: NA; j_gene: TRBJ2-2; abundance: NA; v_gene: TRBV15; CDR3nt: TGTGCCACCAGCAGAGCAGGGGACACCGGGGAGCTGTTTTTT; CDR3aa: CATSRAGDTGELFF
d_gene: NA; j_gene: TRBJ1-2; abundance: NA; v_gene: TRBV7-9; CDR3nt: TGTGCCAGCAGCACGGGGACAAGCGGCTACACCTTC; CDR3aa: CASSTGTSGYTF
d_gene: NA; j_gene: TRBJ2-7; abundance: NA; v_gene: TRBV5-6; CDR3nt: TGTGCCAGCAGCTTGGGCCCGGGCGAGCAGTACTTC; CDR3aa: CASSLGPGEQYF
d_gene: NA; j_gene: TRBJ1-2; abundance: NA; v_gene: TRBV19; CDR3nt: TGTGCCAGTAGTAGGGGACAAATCTATGGCTACACCTTC; CDR3aa: CASSRGQIYGYTF
d_gene: TRBD1; j_gene: TRBJ2-3; abundance: once; v_gene: TRBV5-4; CDR3nt: TGTGCCAGCAGCAAAACCACAGGGGCGCGGACAGATACGCAGTATTTT; CDR3aa: CASSKTTGARTDTQYF
d_gene: NA; j_gene: TRBJ1-1; abundance: NA; v_gene: TRBV19; CDR3nt: TGTGCCAGTAGTCTACTCAACAGGGAGGCTTTCTTT; CDR3aa: CASSLLNREAFF
d_gene: TRBD2; j_gene: TRBJ2-5; abundance: NA; v_gene: TRBV6-5; CDR3nt: TGTGCCAGCACTGGGACTAGCGAGATTGGGGAGACCCAGTACTTC; CDR3aa: CASTGTSEIGETQYF
d_gene: NA; j_gene: TRBJ2-1; abundance: NA; v_gene: TRBV5-1; CDR3nt: TGCGCCAGCAGCCCAGCGGGCGGTACGGTTAATGAGCAGTTCTTC; CDR3aa: CASSPAGGTVNEQFF
d_gene: TRBD2; j_gene: TRBJ2-5; abundance: NA; v_gene: TRBV9; CDR3nt: TGTGCCAGCAGCCCATTGACTAGCGGGAGAGCTAAGACCCAGTACTTC; CDR3aa: CASSPLTSGRAKTQYF
d_gene: NA; j_gene: TRBJ2-3; abundance: NA; v_gene: TRBV5-1; CDR3nt: TGCGCCAGCAGCACCGGCCAGGTGGCAGATACGCAGTATTTT; CDR3aa: CASSTGQVADTQYF
d_gene: TRBD2; j_gene: TRBJ2-1; abundance: NA; v_gene: TRBV11-3; CDR3nt: TGTGCCAGCAGCACCGGGACTAGCCCCAGCCCATACAATGAGCAGTTCTTC; CDR3aa: CASSTGTSPSPYNEQFF
d_gene: NA; j_gene: TRBJ1-1; abundance: NA; v_gene: TRBV18; CDR3nt: TGTGCCAGCTCACCGGGTTTAAAGGGGATGAACACTGAAGCTTTCTTT; CDR3aa: CASSPGLKGMNTEAFF
d_gene: TRBD2; j_gene: TRBJ2-1; abundance: NA; v_gene: TRBV10-2; CDR3nt: TGCGCCAGCAGTGAGTATACTAGCGGGAGAGGCAATGAGCAGTTCTTC; CDR3aa: CASSEYTSGRGNEQFF
d_gene: TRBD1; j_gene: TRBJ2-7; abundance: NA; v_gene: TRBV19; CDR3nt: TGTGCCAGTAGTCCCGAATCGGGACAGGGAACCTACGAGCAGTACTTC; CDR3aa: CASSPESGQGTYEQYF
d_gene: TRBD1; j_gene: TRBJ1-3; abundance: NA; v_gene: TRBV2; CDR3nt: TGTGCCAGCACAATGACAGGGGCTGGAAACACCATATATTTT; CDR3aa: CASTMTGAGNTIYF
d_gene: NA; j_gene: TRBJ2-7; abundance: NA; v_gene: TRBV5-1; CDR3nt: TGCGCCAGCAGCTTAAGTCCCTATTACGAGCAGTACTTC; CDR3aa: CASSLSPYYEQYF
d_gene: NA; j_gene: TRBJ1-2; abundance: NA; v_gene: TRBV5-4; CDR3nt: TGTGCCAGCAGCTTGGCGGGGGTTTACTATGGCTACACCTTC; CDR3aa: CASSLAGVYYGYTF
d_gene: NA; j_gene: TRBJ1-1; abundance: NA; v_gene: TRBV9; CDR3nt: TGTGCCAGCAGCGCCGGAGGTACAACATTGAACACTGAAGCTTTCTTT; CDR3aa: CASSAGGTTLNTEAFF
d_gene: NA; j_gene: TRBJ2-1; abundance: NA; v_gene: TRBV6-4; CDR3nt: TGTGCCAGCAGTGACGATCTAACCGGCTACAATGAGCAGTTCTTC; CDR3aa: CASSDDLTGYNEQFF
d_gene: TRBD2; j_gene: TRBJ2-3; abundance: NA; v_gene: TRBV6-4; CDR3nt: TGTGCCAGCAGTGACGGAAGCGGGAGTGTAGCAGATACGCAGTATTTT; CDR3aa: CASSDGSGSVADTQYF
d_gene: TRBD1; j_gene: TRBJ2-1; abundance: NA; v_gene: TRBV7-9; CDR3nt: TGTGCCAGCAGCTCGACAACCGCCGGGACAGGGGGCTTCAATGAGCAGTTCTTC; CDR3aa: CASSSTTAGTGGFNEQFF
d_gene: TRBD2; j_gene: TRBJ2-2; abundance: NA; v_gene: TRBV7-8; CDR3nt: TGTGCCAGCAGATACGCCGCAAGCGGGAGGGACACCGGGGAGCTGTTTTTT; CDR3aa: CASRYAASGRDTGELFF
d_gene: NA; j_gene: TRBJ2-3; abundance: NA; v_gene: TRBV13; CDR3nt: TGTGCCAGCAGCCCGAAACAGGGAACAGATACGCAGTATTTT; CDR3aa: CASSPKQGTDTQYF
d_gene: TRBD1; j_gene: TRBJ2-5; abundance: NA; v_gene: TRBV19; CDR3nt: TGTGCCAGTAGTATAAAACCGGGACAGCAAGAGACCCAGTACTTC; CDR3aa: CASSIKPGQQETQYF
d_gene: NA; j_gene: TRBJ1-1; abundance: NA; v_gene: TRBV6-1; CDR3nt: TGTGCCAGCAGTGTACCAGGGGCATGGGACACTGAAGCTTTCTTT; CDR3aa: CASSVPGAWDTEAFF
d_gene: NA; j_gene: TRBJ1-2; abundance: NA; v_gene: TRBV19; CDR3nt: TGTGCCAGTAGTATTTTTGGAGGCTATGGCTACACCTTC; CDR3aa: CASSIFGGYGYTF
d_gene: NA; j_gene: TRBJ2-1; abundance: NA; v_gene: TRBV30; CDR3nt: TGTGCCTGGAATTTCAGGTCATACAATGAGCAGTTCTTC; CDR3aa: CAWNFRSYNEQFF
d_gene: TRBD1; j_gene: TRBJ1-2; abundance: NA; v_gene: TRBV6-6; CDR3nt: TGTGCCAGCAGGAAACAGGGGGCTTATGATGGCTACACCTTC; CDR3aa: CASRKQGAYDGYTF
d_gene: NA; j_gene: TRBJ2-1; abundance: NA; v_gene: TRBV7-2; CDR3nt: TGTGCCAGCAGCTTAGGGTACCCCGGGGATCAGTTCTTC; CDR3aa: CASSLGYPGDQFF
d_gene: TRBD1; j_gene: TRBJ1-1; abundance: NA; v_gene: TRBV6-6; CDR3nt: TGTGCCAGCAGGTCCGGGACAGCCAACACTGAAGCTTTCTTT; CDR3aa: CASRSGTANTEAFF
d_gene: NA; j_gene: TRBJ1-2; abundance: NA; v_gene: TRBV11-3; CDR3nt: TGTGCCAGCAGCTTAAGAGGGTATGGCTACACCTTC; CDR3aa: CASSLRGYGYTF
d_gene: TRBD2; j_gene: TRBJ2-6; abundance: NA; v_gene: TRBV16; CDR3nt: TGTGCCAGCAGCCAATCGGGCACTAGCGTCGATTTCGGAGCCAACGTCCTGACTTTC; CDR3aa: CASSQSGTSVDFGANVLTF
d_gene: TRBD2; j_gene: TRBJ2-7; abundance: NA; v_gene: TRBV7-9; CDR3nt: TGTGCCAGCAGCCCCGGACTAGTTCCCTACGAGCAGTACTTC; CDR3aa: CASSPGLVPYEQYF
d_gene: TRBD1; j_gene: TRBJ1-1; abundance: NA; v_gene: TRBV27; CDR3nt: TGTGCCAGCAGACCCCAGGGGGCGATGAACACTGAAGCTTTCTTT; CDR3aa: CASRPQGAMNTEAFF
d_gene: NA; j_gene: TRBJ2-7; abundance: NA; v_gene: TRBV9; CDR3nt: TGTGCCAGCAGCGTCTCCCCTGGGCCCTACGAGCAGTACTTC; CDR3aa: CASSVSPGPYEQYF
d_gene: TRBD1; j_gene: TRBJ2-1; abundance: NA; v_gene: TRBV28; CDR3nt: TGTGCCAGCAGTTCCTCTACAGGGGGCCGCAATGAGCAGTTCTTC; CDR3aa: CASSSSTGGRNEQFF
d_gene: TRBD2; j_gene: TRBJ2-5; abundance: NA; v_gene: TRBV4-3; CDR3nt: TGCGCCAGCGGATCCGGGACTAGCGGGAGCATGTCAGAGACCCAGTACTTC; CDR3aa: CASGSGTSGSMSETQYF
d_gene: TRBD2; j_gene: TRBJ2-7; abundance: NA; v_gene: TRBV5-6; CDR3nt: TGTGCCAGCAGCTTGGGACTAGCAAGCTACGAGCAGTACTTC; CDR3aa: CASSLGLASYEQYF
d_gene: TRBD1; j_gene: TRBJ2-5; abundance: once; v_gene: TRBV16; CDR3nt: TGTGCCAGCAGCCGAAAGGGGGCAGCCGGGGAGACCCAGTACTTC; CDR3aa: CASSRKGAAGETQYF
d_gene: NA; j_gene: TRBJ1-3; abundance: NA; v_gene: TRBV4-2; CDR3nt: TGTGCCAGCAGGACAGCCTCTGGAAACACCATATATTTT; CDR3aa: CASRTASGNTIYF
d_gene: TRBD2; j_gene: TRBJ2-7; abundance: NA; v_gene: TRBV27; CDR3nt: TGTGCCAGCAGTTTATACCGTCTTACCGGGACTAGCGGGGTCGAGCAGTACTTC; CDR3aa: CASSLYRLTGTSGVEQYF
d_gene: NA; j_gene: TRBJ1-2; abundance: NA; v_gene: TRBV28; CDR3nt: TGTGCCAGCAGCCGCGACCAGGGCGGCTACACCTTC; CDR3aa: CASSRDQGGYTF
d_gene: TRBD1; j_gene: TRBJ2-1; abundance: NA; v_gene: TRBV9; CDR3nt: TGTGCCAGCAGCGTAGCGTCGGCAGGGGGCGCCCAGAATGAGCAGTTCTTC; CDR3aa: CASSVASAGGAQNEQFF